These 15 T cell receptor beta chains share one sample of origin, sequenced in a study of response to subunit inactivated influenza vaccine. TCRdb analysed the RT-PCR reads with MiXCR anew, one entry per CDR3 protein. The data contain over 400,000 distinct CDR3 sequences, 10% to 15% of them singletons. Sample: PBMCs from blood, taken roughly 45 days after vaccination. These receptors originate from a man aged 45-65 years who received an inactivated influenza vaccine.

This clonotype was found many times. The J gene is TRBJ1-2, the V gene TRBV12-3 or TRBV12-4; D gene ambiguous. The germline V and J ends were trimmed by 5 bases and 4 bases, with 17 bases remaining between them. This CDR3 has 15 residues. For the CDR3, the DNA is TGTGCCAGCAGTCCCTCACCATCCGGCGTCTATGGCTACACCTTC. It specifies CASSPSPSGVYGYTF.

The table lists this clonotype with a few counts. The rearrangement joins TRBV5-1 to TRBJ2-7; the match to TRBD2 covers 10 bases. The length of the CDR3 is 17 residues. CDR1 SGHRS and CDR2 YFSETQ come from the germline V gene. V gave up 4 bases and J gave up 3 bases; unmatched junction bases: 13. The CDR3 protein is CASSISLTTSGIYEQYF. In DNA form, the CDR3 reads TGCGCCAGCAGCATCTCCTTGACCACTAGCGGGATCTACGAGCAGTACTTC.

This clonotype was counted a few times. CDR3 sequence (DNA): TGTGCCAGCAGCCGGGCCACTAGCGGGGGTTACAATGAGCAGTTCTTC. Protein sequence: CASSRATSGGYNEQFF. The chain links TRBV28 to TRBJ2-1, with 11 bases fitting TRBD2. Germline V gives CDR1 MDHEN, CDR2 SYDVKM. The CDR3 length is 16 residues. V shed 6 bases and J 4 bases; nucleotides not matched to a gene: 8.

The CDR3 DNA sequence: TGTGCCAGCAGCCAAGATGGGCCGGGGAGCGTAGCTTTCTTT. Translating it yields CASSQDGPGSVAFF. The J gene is TRBJ1-1, the V gene TRBV3-1, with D unresolved. V was clipped by 0 bases and J by 10 bases, with 15 bases between them. Germline CDR1 reads LGHDT; CDR2 reads YNNKEL (reference sequence). The length of the CDR3 is 14 residues.

The table lists this clonotype with a few counts. V is TRBV3-1 and J is TRBJ1-4; weak D call: TRBD1 (5 bases). Trimming stripped 3 bases from V and 5 bases from J, with 7 bases between. The CDR3 loop spans 13 amino acids. CDR1 is LGHDT, CDR2 YNNKEL, per germline (reference sequence). The CDR3 region is CASSHRGNEKLFF. Here the CDR3 DNA reads TGTGCCAGCAGCCATCGGGGGAATGAAAAACTGTTTTTT.

This clonotype was counted a few times. This chain connects TRBV29-1 to TRBJ2-1; no definite D call. The V end was cut by 6 bases, the J end by 0 bases, with 9 bases between. This CDR3 is 13 amino acids long. CDR1 and CDR2 from the germline V gene are SQVTM and ANQGSEA. In DNA form, the CDR3 reads TGCAGCGTAGCCCCCAGCTCCTACAATGAGCAGTTCTTC. Translation: CSVAPSSYNEQFF.

The sample holds many counts of this clonotype. The V gene is TRBV9, the J gene TRBJ2-7; 8 bases are shared with TRBD1. The CDR3 extends over 13 amino acids. Trimming removed 4 bases from V and 3 bases from J; junction bases left unmatched: 3. CDR1 SGDLS and CDR2 YYNGEE come from the germline V gene. The CDR3 bases are TGTGCCAGCAGCCCAGGGACAGGCTACGAGCAGTACTTC. Its protein product is CASSPGTGYEQYF.

This clonotype was counted at least ten times. The rearrangement links TRBV20-1 to TRBJ2-5; D remains ambiguous. The CDR3 loop spans 14 amino acids. The V and J ends lost 0 bases and 6 bases respectively, with 14 bases between them. Germline loops: CDR1 DFQATT, CDR2 SNEGSKA (reference sequence). The DNA for the CDR3 is TGCAGTGCTAGAGATCTTCAAGGAGTGCAGACCCAGTACTTC. This encodes CSARDLQGVQTQYF.

This clonotype showed up just a few times. J is TRBJ2-5 and V is TRBV7-6, with a possible D match to TRBD1 (5 bases). The V gene lost 0 bases and the J gene lost 7 bases, with 15 bases spanning the gap. Germline CDR1 and CDR2: SGHVS and FNYEAQ. The CDR3 totals 15 residues. The CDR3: CASSLAWGEAGTQYF. The CDR3 DNA reads as TGTGCCAGCAGCTTAGCGTGGGGCGAGGCCGGGACCCAGTACTTC.

V gene TRBV10-2 combines with J gene TRBJ2-3; TRBD2 aligns across 8 bases. There are 14 residues in the CDR3. Germline loops: CDR1 WSHSY, CDR2 SAAADI. The J segment lost 6 bases and the V segment lost 5 bases, leaving 7 bases of the junction unmatched. The CDR3 loop is CASSIAGPWDTQYF. The CDR3 region has the DNA TGCGCCAGCAGTATAGCGGGGCCGTGGGATACGCAGTATTTT.

This clonotype was picked up many times. The V call is TRBV29-1, the J call TRBJ2-1; weak D call: TRBD2 (6 bases). V lost 7 bases and J 4 bases, leaving 11 bases between the germline ends. In germline, CDR1 is SQVTM, CDR2 ANQGSEA. CDR3 length: 12 amino acids. The CDR3 loop reads CSARGSYNEQFF. CDR3 bases: TGCAGCGCCCGGGGGTCATACAATGAGCAGTTCTTC.

V usage is TRBV10-3 and J usage is TRBJ1-1; TRBD1 matches 7 bases. Unmatched junction bases numbered 11, after V lost 6 bases and J lost 1 base. This CDR3 spans 16 amino acids. Germline lookup yields CDR1 ENHRY and CDR2 SYGVKD. The CDR3 sequence: CAISPDRVWGNTEAFF. The CDR3 DNA is TGTGCCATCAGCCCAGACAGGGTCTGGGGGAACACTGAAGCTTTCTTT.

CDR3 DNA sequence: TGCGCCAGCAGCGCCTCGTGGAATGAGCAGTTCTTC. Its protein product is CASSASWNEQFF. V is TRBV5-1 and J is TRBJ2-1; no reliable D call. The CDR3 extends over 12 amino acids. V gave up 4 bases and J gave up 7 bases, with 9 bases separating them. The germline V gene has CDR1 SGHRS and CDR2 YFSETQ.

This clonotype was detected many times. The chain recombines TRBV24-1 with TRBJ1-5; no clear D gene. V was shortened by 2 bases and J by 6 bases, with 10 bases between the two germline ends. The CDR3 is 14 amino acids. Germline V gene data show CDR1 as KGHDR and CDR2 as SFDVKD. CDR3 loop: CATSDSFLGQPQHF. The CDR3 bases are TGTGCCACCAGTGATTCTTTCCTGGGTCAGCCCCAGCATTTT.

The chain combines TRBV20-1 with TRBJ1-2; the D is unclear. Per the germline V gene, CDR1 is DFQATT and CDR2 is SNEGSKA (reference sequence). This CDR3 has 13 amino acids. Trimming removed 6 bases at V and 5 bases at J, with 16 bases between. CDR3 in DNA: TGCAGTGCCATCGCTGGTGGAGAGTATGGCTACACCTTC. The encoded protein is CSAIAGGEYGYTF.